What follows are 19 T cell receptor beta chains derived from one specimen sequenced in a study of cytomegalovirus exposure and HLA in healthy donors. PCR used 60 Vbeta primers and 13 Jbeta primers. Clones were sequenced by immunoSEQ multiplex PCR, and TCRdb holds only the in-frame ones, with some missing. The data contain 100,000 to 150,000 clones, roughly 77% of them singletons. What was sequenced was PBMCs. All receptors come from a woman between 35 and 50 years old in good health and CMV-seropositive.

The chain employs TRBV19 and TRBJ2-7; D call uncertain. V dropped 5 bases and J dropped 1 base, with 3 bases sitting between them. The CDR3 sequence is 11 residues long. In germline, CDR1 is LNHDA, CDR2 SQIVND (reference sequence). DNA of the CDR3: TGTGCCAGTAGTTCATCCTACGAGCAGTACTTC. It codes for CASSSSYEQYF.

The CDR3 region is CSVDNRPTEAFF. The CDR3 nucleotides read TGCAGCGTTGATAACAGACCCACTGAAGCTTTCTTT. The chain combines TRBV29-1 with TRBJ1-1, with D unclear. V was clipped by 3 bases and J by 4 bases, with 9 bases between them. The CDR3 contains 12 residues. Germline-derived CDR1 and CDR2 are SQVTM and ANQGSEA. Using reference TRBV29-1 and TRBJ1-1 for the parts outside the CDR3, the full variable domain is SAVISQKPSRDICQRGTSLTIQCQVDSQVTMMFWYRQQPGQSLTLIATANQGSEATYESGFVIDKFPISRPNLTFSTLTVSNMSPEDSSIYLCSVDNRPTEAFFGQGTRLTVV.

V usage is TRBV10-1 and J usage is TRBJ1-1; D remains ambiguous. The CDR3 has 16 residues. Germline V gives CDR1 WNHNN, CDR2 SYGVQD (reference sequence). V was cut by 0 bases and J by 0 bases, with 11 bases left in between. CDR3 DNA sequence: TGCGCCAGCAGTGAGTCACCGGGATTCATGAACACTGAAGCTTTCTTT. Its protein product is CASSESPGFMNTEAFF.

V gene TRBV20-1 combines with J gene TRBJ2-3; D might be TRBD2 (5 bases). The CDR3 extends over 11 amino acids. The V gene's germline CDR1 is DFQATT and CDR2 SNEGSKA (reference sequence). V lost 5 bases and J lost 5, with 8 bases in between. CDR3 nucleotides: TGCAGTGCTCCGAGGGTAGATACGCAGTATTTT. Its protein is CSAPRVDTQYF.

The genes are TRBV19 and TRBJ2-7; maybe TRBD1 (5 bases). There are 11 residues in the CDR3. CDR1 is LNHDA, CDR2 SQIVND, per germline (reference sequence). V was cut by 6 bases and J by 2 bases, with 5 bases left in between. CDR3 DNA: TGTGCCAGTAGACAGGCCTACGAGCAGTACTTC. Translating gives CASRQAYEQYF.

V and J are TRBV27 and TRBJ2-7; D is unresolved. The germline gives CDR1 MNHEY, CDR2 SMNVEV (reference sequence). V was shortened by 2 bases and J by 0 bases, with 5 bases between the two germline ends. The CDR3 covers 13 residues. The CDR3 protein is CASSLASSYEQYF. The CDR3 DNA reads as TGTGCCAGCAGTTTAGCTAGCTCCTACGAGCAGTACTTC.

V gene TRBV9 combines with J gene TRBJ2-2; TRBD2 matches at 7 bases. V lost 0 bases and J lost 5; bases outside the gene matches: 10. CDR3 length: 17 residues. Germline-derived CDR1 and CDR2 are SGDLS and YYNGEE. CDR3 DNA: TGTGCCAGCAGCGTAGGGGGAGCGGGGTGGAAAACCGGGGAGCTGTTTTTT. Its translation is CASSVGGAGWKTGELFF.

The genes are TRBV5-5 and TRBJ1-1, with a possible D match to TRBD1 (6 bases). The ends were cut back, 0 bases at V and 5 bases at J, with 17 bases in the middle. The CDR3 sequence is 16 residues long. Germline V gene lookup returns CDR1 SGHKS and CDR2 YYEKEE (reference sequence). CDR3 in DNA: TGTGCCAGCAGCTTGGTGGCGGGGGGCTCAGGGACTGAAGCTTTCTTT. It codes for CASSLVAGGSGTEAFF.

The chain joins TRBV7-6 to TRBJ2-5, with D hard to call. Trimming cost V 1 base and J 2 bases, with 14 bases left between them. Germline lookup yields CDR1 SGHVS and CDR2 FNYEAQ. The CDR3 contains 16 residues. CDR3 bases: TGTGCCAGCAGCTTAGTCCCGGAGACCGAGCAAGAGACCCAGTACTTC. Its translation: CASSLVPETEQETQYF.

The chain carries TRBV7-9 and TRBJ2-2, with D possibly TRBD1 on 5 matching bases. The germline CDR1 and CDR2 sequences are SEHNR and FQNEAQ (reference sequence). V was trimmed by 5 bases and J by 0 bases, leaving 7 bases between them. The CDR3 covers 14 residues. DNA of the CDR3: TGTGCCAGCAGCCCGACAGCGAACACCGGGGAGCTGTTTTTT. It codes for CASSPTANTGELFF.

Written as DNA, the CDR3 is TGCGCCAGCAGCCAAGTCGGCGAGAGGACTGAAGCTTTCTTT. This sequence encodes CASSQVGERTEAFF. The chain joins TRBV4-3 to TRBJ1-1; D uncertain. The CDR3 spans 14 residues. Per the germline V gene, CDR1 is LGHNA and CDR2 is YSLEER. V lost 1 base and J 5 bases, leaving 11 bases between the germline ends.

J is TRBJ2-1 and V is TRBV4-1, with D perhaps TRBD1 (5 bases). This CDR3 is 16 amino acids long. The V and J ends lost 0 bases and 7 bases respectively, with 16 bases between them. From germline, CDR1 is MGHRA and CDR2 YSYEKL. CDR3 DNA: TGCGCCAGCAGCCAAGATCCTGGCAGGGCCGGGAATGAGCAGTTCTTC. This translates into CASSQDPGRAGNEQFF.

The CDR3 bases are TGTGCCAGCAGCTTGTCAGGGGGGATTAATCAGCCCCAGCATTTT. This translates into CASSLSGGINQPQHF. The V gene is TRBV5-6, the J gene TRBJ1-5; TRBD1 matches at 7 bases. The V segment lost 1 base and the J segment 4 bases; nucleotides outside the gene matches: 5. The length of the CDR3 is 15 residues. Germline CDR1 is SGHDT and CDR2 is YYEEEE.

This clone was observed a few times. CDR3 sequence (DNA): TGCGCCAGCAGCTGGGGGGACTACACAGATACGCAGTATTTT. Its translation: CASSWGDYTDTQYF. The rearrangement links TRBV5-1 to TRBJ2-3; 7 nucleotides align to TRBD2. The CDR3 consists of 14 residues. Trimming cost V 3 bases and J 2 bases; bases outside gene matches: 3. Looked up from germline, CDR1 is SGHRS and CDR2 is YFSETQ. The full variable domain, completed using reference TRBV5-1 and TRBJ2-3, is KAGVTQTPRYLIKTRGQQVTLSCSPISGHRSVSWYQQTPGQGLQFLFEYFSETQRNKGNFPGRFSGRQFSNSRSEMNVSTLELGDSALYLCASSWGDYTDTQYFGPGTRLTVL.

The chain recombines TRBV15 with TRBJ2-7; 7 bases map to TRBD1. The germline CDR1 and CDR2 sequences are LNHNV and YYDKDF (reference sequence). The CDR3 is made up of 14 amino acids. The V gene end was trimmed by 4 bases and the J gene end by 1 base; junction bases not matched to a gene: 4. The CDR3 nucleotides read TGTGCCACCAGCAAGACAGGGTTTTCCTACGAGCAGTACTTC. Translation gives CATSKTGFSYEQYF. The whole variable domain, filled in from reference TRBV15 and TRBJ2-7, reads DAMVIQNPRYQVTQFGKPVTLSCSQTLNHNVMYWYQQKSSQAPKLLFHYYDKDFNNEADTPDNFQSRRPNTSFCFLDIRSPGLGDTAMYLCATSKTGFSYEQYFGPGTRLTVT.

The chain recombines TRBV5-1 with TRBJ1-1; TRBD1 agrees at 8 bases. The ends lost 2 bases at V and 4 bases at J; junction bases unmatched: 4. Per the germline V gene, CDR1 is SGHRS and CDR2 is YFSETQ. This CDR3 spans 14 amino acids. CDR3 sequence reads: CASSFRGLGTEAFF. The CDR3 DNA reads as TGCGCCAGCAGCTTCAGGGGGCTCGGCACTGAAGCTTTCTTT.

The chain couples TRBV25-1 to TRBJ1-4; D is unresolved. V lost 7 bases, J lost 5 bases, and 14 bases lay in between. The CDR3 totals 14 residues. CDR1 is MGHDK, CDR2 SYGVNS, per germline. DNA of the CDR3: TGTGCCAGCACGGCCCCAGGCCTAAATGAAAAACTGTTTTTT. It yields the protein CASTAPGLNEKLFF.

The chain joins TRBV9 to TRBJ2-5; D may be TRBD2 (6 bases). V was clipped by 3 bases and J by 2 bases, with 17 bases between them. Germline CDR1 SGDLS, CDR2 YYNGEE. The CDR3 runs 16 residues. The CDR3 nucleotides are TGTGCCAGCAGCGGCCCAGGAGGGGTCGGGCAAGAGACCCAGTACTTC. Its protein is CASSGPGGVGQETQYF.

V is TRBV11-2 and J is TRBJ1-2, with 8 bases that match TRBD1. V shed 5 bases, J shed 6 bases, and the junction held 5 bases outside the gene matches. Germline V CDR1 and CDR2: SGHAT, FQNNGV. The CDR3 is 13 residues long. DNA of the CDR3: TGTGCCAGCAGCCGACAGGGGTCGAATGGCTACACCTTC. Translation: CASSRQGSNGYTF.